Listed here are 17 T cell receptor beta chains from one sample, sequenced in a study of identical twins. TCRdb re-called the 5' RACE reads with MiXCR, one entry per CDR3 protein. Of about 240,000 distinct CDR3 sequences in the sample, about 7.5% were seen once. A further study also used this sample, focusing on yellow fever vaccine responses in identical twins.

The sequenced sample consisted of CD8+ T cells sorted from blood. These receptors were obtained from a woman aged 18-29 years in good health.

This clonotype was detected many times. This chain joins TRBV12-3 or TRBV12-4 and TRBJ2-5; 11 bases fit TRBD2. This CDR3 has 14 residues. J lost 5 bases, V lost 5 bases, and 4 bases had no gene match. The CDR3 nucleotides read TGTGCCAGCAGTACTAGCGGGGGTCGGGAGACCCAGTACTTC. Its protein product is CASSTSGGRETQYF.

The table lists this clonotype with a few counts. The J gene is TRBJ2-2, the V gene TRBV6-1; possibly TRBD1 for D (5 bases). The CDR3 is 16 residues long. Germline assignment: CDR1 MNHNS and CDR2 SASEGT. Trimming cost V 2 bases and J 1 base, with 11 bases left between them. The CDR3 region has the DNA TGTGCCAGCAGTGAATGGCAGGGTCAGAACACCGGGGAGCTGTTTTTT. It codes for CASSEWQGQNTGELFF.

The rearrangement uses TRBV20-1 and TRBJ2-1; D is uncertain. CDR3 size: 15 residues. The V end lost 2 bases, the J end lost 2 bases, and 13 bases lay between the germline ends. Germline-derived CDR1 and CDR2 are DFQATT and SNEGSKA (reference sequence). DNA of the CDR3: TGCAGTGCTAGAACCCAAGGTAGGACCTACAATGAGCAGTTCTTC. This gives the protein CSARTQGRTYNEQFF.

This clonotype is labeled medium-sized. The genes are TRBV29-1 and TRBJ2-2; 9 positions agree with TRBD1. In germline, CDR1 is SQVTM, CDR2 ANQGSEA. This CDR3 has 16 residues. V trimming: 5 bases; J trimming: 4 bases; junction bases outside the gene matches: 11. CDR3 DNA: TGCAGCGTTTTAGAAGACAGGGGGTCGGTCACCGGGGAGCTGTTTTTT. It encodes CSVLEDRGSVTGELFF.

This clonotype has just a few counts. V is TRBV4-1 and J is TRBJ2-5; tentative D call: TRBD2 (5 bases). The germline V and J ends were trimmed by 1 base and 4 bases, with 10 bases remaining between them. The CDR3 is 14 residues long. Germline CDR1 MGHRA, CDR2 YSYEKL. CDR3 sequence reads: CASSQAGGGETQYF. The CDR3 nucleotides read TGCGCCAGCAGCCAAGCGGGCGGAGGAGAGACCCAGTACTTC.

Many counts were recorded for this clonotype. The V gene is TRBV7-6, the J gene TRBJ2-7, with D perhaps matching TRBD1 (6 bases). Per germline, CDR1 SGHVS and CDR2 FNYEAQ. This CDR3 region has 15 residues. Trimming stripped 5 bases from V and 3 bases from J, with 17 bases between. The CDR3, as DNA: TGTGCCAGCAGCGGACAGACAGGAGTGCACTACGAGCAGTACTTC. This gives the protein CASSGQTGVHYEQYF. Full variable domain (rest looked up from reference TRBV7-6 and TRBJ2-7): GAGVSQSPRYKVTKRGQDVALRCDPISGHVSLYWYRQALGQGPEFLTYFNYEAQQDKSGLPNDRFSAERPEGSISTLTIQRTEQRDSAMYRCASSGQTGVHYEQYFGPGTRLTVT.

This clonotype was picked up many times. V gene TRBV10-3 combines with J gene TRBJ1-1; D remains unclear. CDR1 is ENHRY and CDR2 is SYGVKD in the germline V gene. V was trimmed by 11 bases and J by 2 bases, leaving 18 bases between them. The CDR3 spans 14 residues. In DNA, the CDR3 is TGTGCCGCTTGTATGGAGGGTTTAAACACTGAAGCTTTCTTT. Protein: CAACMEGLNTEAFF.

This clonotype was counted a few times. The chain links TRBV4-1 to TRBJ2-3, with TRBD1 matching over 9 bases. The length of the CDR3 is 17 residues. CDR1 MGHRA and CDR2 YSYEKL come from the germline V gene. V lost 4 bases and J lost 3; bases outside the gene matches: 11. DNA for the CDR3: TGCGCCAGCAGCCCCCTAGGACAGGGGAGAGGGACAGATACGCAGTATTTT. Translation gives CASSPLGQGRGTDTQYF.

This clonotype appeared many times. The chain couples TRBV6-2 or TRBV6-3 to TRBJ1-2; maybe TRBD1 (5 bases). V dropped 6 bases and J dropped 1 base, with 18 bases sitting between them. The germline V gene has CDR1 MNHEY and CDR2 SVGEGT. The CDR3 runs 16 residues. CDR3 in amino acids: CASSSPRVTVNYGYTF. The CDR3, as DNA: TGTGCCAGCAGCTCTCCCCGCGTGACAGTTAACTATGGCTACACCTTC.

This clonotype came up a few times. The gene calls are TRBV27 and TRBJ2-1; D may be TRBD2 (5 bases). Germline V lookup: CDR1 MNHEY, CDR2 SMNVEV (reference sequence). Trimming stripped 8 bases from V and 2 bases from J, with 13 bases between. This CDR3 is 14 amino acids long. The CDR3 DNA reads TGTGCCAGCGCCGCAGCGGCCGCCTACAATGAGCAGTTCTTC. Its translation is CASAAAAAYNEQFF.

This clonotype was seen only a few times. The chain recombines TRBV7-9 with TRBJ2-7; TRBD1 matches 12 bases. Per the germline V gene, CDR1 is SEHNR and CDR2 is FQNEAQ (reference sequence). V was clipped by 5 bases and J by 2 bases; unmatched bases: 7. The CDR3 has 16 residues. CDR3: CASSPGTGGAPYEQYF. In DNA form, the CDR3 reads TGTGCCAGCAGCCCAGGGACAGGGGGCGCCCCCTACGAGCAGTACTTC.

This clonotype was observed many times. The chain joins TRBV4-1 to TRBJ2-1; D possibly corresponds to TRBD2 (6 bases). The germline V and J ends were trimmed by 5 bases and 8 bases, with 13 bases remaining between them. Germline-derived CDR1 and CDR2 are MGHRA and YSYEKL. The CDR3 length is 13 residues. The CDR3 loop reads CASSSRLVYEQFF. CDR3 DNA sequence: TGCGCCAGCAGCTCTCGACTAGTTTATGAGCAGTTCTTC.

The CDR3 sequence: CASSGRDRTQKAGELFF. The CDR3 DNA reads as TGTGCCAGCAGCGGCCGGGACAGGACCCAAAAGGCCGGGGAGCTGTTTTTT. This rearrangement joins TRBV7-8 to TRBJ2-2, with 8 bases matching TRBD1. Per germline, CDR1 SGHVS and CDR2 FQNEAQ. The CDR3 has 17 residues. The J segment lost 6 bases and the V segment lost 5 bases, leaving 14 bases of the junction unmatched.

The chain has TRBV9 and TRBJ2-1; TRBD2 aligns across 7 bases. CDR1 is SGDLS, CDR2 YYNGEE, per germline. After removal of 2 bases from V and 8 bases from J, the junction contained 4 bases not matched to a gene. This CDR3 region has 13 residues. The CDR3 is CASSVPAGDEQFF. The CDR3 DNA follows: TGTGCCAGCAGCGTCCCCGCGGGGGATGAGCAGTTCTTC.

This clonotype has more than one count but fewer than ten. The J gene is TRBJ2-1, the V gene TRBV28; D possibly corresponds to TRBD1 (6 bases). CDR3 size: 16 residues. CDR1 and CDR2 from the germline V gene are MDHEN and SYDVKM. With 2 bases removed from V and 4 bases from J, the gap between germline ends came to 15 bases. The CDR3 loop is CASSLLNPDRYNEQFF. The DNA for the CDR3 is TGTGCCAGCAGTTTACTTAATCCTGACAGGTACAATGAGCAGTTCTTC.

The chain employs TRBV5-5 and TRBJ2-1; 9 bases agree with TRBD1. The better agreement between TRBJ2-7 and the DNA end casts doubt on the J call. Germline loops: CDR1 SGHKS, CDR2 YYEKEE (reference sequence). The CDR3 is 18 amino acids. In nucleotides, the CDR3 is TGTGCCAGCAGGGATCGTACCGGGACAGGGAGCTCCTACAATGAGCAGTACTTC. Translating gives CASRDRTGTGSSYNEQYF.

This clonotype was found many times. This rearrangement joins TRBV12-3 or TRBV12-4 to TRBJ1-1; D unresolved. This CDR3 has 13 amino acids. V was cut by 6 bases and J by 6 bases, with 14 bases left in between. The CDR3 region has the DNA TGTGCCAGCAGCAACAGTGTCGCCGCTGAAGCTTTCTTT. Translation gives CASSNSVAAEAFF.